The clone carrying this TCR beta chain appeared a single time. The CDR3 is 13 residues long. The germline V gene encodes CDR1 LNHDA and CDR2 SQIVND (reference sequence). Trimming removed 2 bases at V and 6 bases at J, with 9 bases between. The record originates from a study of blood T cell repertoires in COVID-19. Study-wide context: Acute and convalescent COVID-19 samples came from the United States, Italy and Spain.

Profiling relied on immunoSEQ multiplex PCR, and the TCRdb table lists in-frame clones only, not all of them. The data show around 100,000 clones, with roughly 87% seen just once and around 6.9% held by the top ten. The sample was peripheral blood. The clonotype originates from a man aged 30-40 years in a cohort sampled during active COVID-19. The V and J genes are TRBV19 and TRBJ2-3; D is perhaps TRBD1 (6 bases). The DNA for the CDR3 is TGTGCCAGTAGTATAAGAAGGGGGGATACGCAGTATTTT. Translating it yields CASSIRRGDTQYF. Variable domain in full (rest from reference TRBV19 and TRBJ2-3): DGGITQSPKYLFRKEGQNVTLSCEQNLNHDAMYWYRQDPGQGLRLIYYSQIVNDFQKGDIAEGYSVSREKKESFPLTVTSAQKNPTAFYLCASSIRRGDTQYFGPGTRLTVL.